These 30 T cell receptor beta chains came from one sample sequenced in a study of cytomegalovirus exposure and HLA in healthy donors. With 60 Vbeta and 13 Jbeta primers, the PCR was carried out. Repertoires were generated with immunoSEQ multiplex PCR, while TCRdb's copy carries only in-frame clones and drops some. The sample shows approximately 300,000 clones, 84% of them seen only once. Sequenced input: PBMCs. All receptors come from a woman in her thirties or forties in good health and CMV-seropositive.

This clone occurred a few times. The rearrangement links TRBV6-5 to TRBJ2-7; D remains unclear. Trimming took off 5 bases at V and 3 bases at J, with 5 bases between the two ends. CDR3 length: 11 amino acids. The germline CDR1 and CDR2 sequences are MNHEY and SVGAGI. This CDR3 reads CASSLNYEQYF. In nucleotides, the CDR3 is TGTGCCAGCAGTCTTAACTACGAGCAGTACTTC.

This clone came up once. The chain recombines TRBV7-2 with TRBJ2-2, with D possibly TRBD2 on 5 matching bases. V lost 1 base and J 6 bases, leaving 6 bases between the germline ends. Germline V lookup: CDR1 SGHTA, CDR2 FQGNSA. This CDR3 spans 13 amino acids. CDR3 residues: CASSLGESGELFF. CDR3 bases: TGTGCCAGCAGCTTAGGGGAGTCCGGGGAGCTGTTTTTT.

The chain combines TRBV7-2 with TRBJ2-7; no reliable D call. The CDR3 has 11 amino acids. Trimming left V 3 bases short and J 6 bases short, with 6 bases between. Germline assignment: CDR1 SGHTA and CDR2 FQGNSA. This chain's CDR3 is CASSLSREQYF. In DNA form, the CDR3 reads TGTGCCAGCAGCTTGAGCCGCGAGCAGTACTTC.

V and J are TRBV7-3 and TRBJ1-6; D not resolved. Germline CDR1 and CDR2: SGHTA and FQGTGA. Trimming removed 5 bases at V and 7 bases at J, with 12 bases between. CDR3 length: 14 amino acids. CDR3 DNA: TGTGCCAGCAGCGCGGTAGGTCCGAATTCACCCCTCCACTTT. Encoded protein: CASSAVGPNSPLHF.

Comments on this clone: Other DNA sequences within the sample encode an identical CDR3. V and J are TRBV11-3 and TRBJ2-1; 11 bases are a match to TRBD2. Per the germline V gene, CDR1 is SGHNT and CDR2 is YENEEA. V was pared by 5 bases and J by 4 bases, with 4 bases of the junction left unmatched. The CDR3 has 15 amino acids. CDR3 nucleotide sequence: TGTGCCAGCAGCCCTAGACTAGCGGGGTACAATGAGCAGTTCTTC. Its protein is CASSPRLAGYNEQFF.

The V and J genes are TRBV19 and TRBJ1-5; D call uncertain. The CDR3 sequence is 15 residues long. Germline CDR1 LNHDA, CDR2 SQIVND (reference sequence). Trimming removed 0 bases from V and 7 bases from J, with 13 bases in between. The CDR3 nucleotides are TGTGCCAGTAGTATAGAGGAGGACCGGGGACAGCCCCAGCATTTT. Protein product: CASSIEEDRGQPQHF.

This rearrangement joins TRBV30 to TRBJ2-7, with a tentative D call TRBD2 (6 bases). V lost 4 bases to trimming and J lost 5 bases, with 24 bases between them. The CDR3 contains 16 residues. CDR1 GTSNPN and CDR2 SVGIG come from the germline V gene (reference sequence). The CDR3 here is CAWKGGGLGLRNEQYF. The CDR3 bases are TGTGCCTGGAAGGGAGGAGGCTTGGGCCTAAGGAACGAGCAGTACTTC. Together with reference TRBV30 and TRBJ2-7, the CDR3 gives the full variable domain: SQTIHQWPATLVQPVGSPLSLECTVEGTSNPNLYWYRQAAGRGLQLLFYSVGIGQISSEVPQNLSASRPQDRQFILSSKKLLLSDSGFYLCAWKGGGLGLRNEQYFGPGTRLTVT.

CDR3 sequence reads: CASSLEQGENTF. The CDR3 coding sequence is TGCGCCAGCAGCTTGGAGCAGGGGGAGAACACCTTC. The V call is TRBV5-1, the J call TRBJ1-2; 7 bases are a match to TRBD1. This CDR3 has 12 residues. Germline CDR1 SGHRS, CDR2 YFSETQ. With V trimmed by 0 bases and J by 12 bases, 5 bases remained unmatched.

CDR3 loop: CASSPMVTSGRVVYEQYF. In DNA form, the CDR3 reads TGTGCCAGCAGCCCAATGGTGACTAGCGGGAGGGTAGTCTACGAGCAGTACTTC. The chain recombines TRBV7-2 with TRBJ2-7, with 14 bases fitting TRBD2. Per the germline V gene, CDR1 is SGHTA and CDR2 is FQGNSA. The CDR3 runs to 18 residues. The V and J ends lost 5 bases and 3 bases, in that order; junction bases with no gene match: 12. The full variable domain, in which reference TRBV7-2 and TRBJ2-7 provide the parts outside the CDR3, is GAGVSQSPSNKVTEKGKDVELRCDPISGHTALYWYRQSLGQGLEFLIYFQGNSAPDKSGLPSDRFSAERTGGSVSTLTIQRTQQEDSAVYLCASSPMVTSGRVVYEQYFGPGTRLTVT.

The rearrangement joins TRBV11-3 to TRBJ1-2; 8 bases are a match to TRBD1. Germline-derived CDR1 and CDR2 are SGHNT and YENEEA. The CDR3 totals 14 residues. V was clipped by 5 bases and J by 8 bases; unmatched bases: 10. In DNA form, the CDR3 reads TGTGCCAGCAGCCCGGACAGGGAATATGAAGGCTACACCTTC. Protein product: CASSPDREYEGYTF.

This chain links TRBV6-1 with TRBJ2-3; 9 bases are shared with TRBD2. This CDR3 has 15 residues. J was trimmed by 6 bases and V by 2 bases; bases with no gene match: 6. Germline values: CDR1 MNHNS, CDR2 SASEGT. The CDR3 region is CASSEWAGGWDTQYF. The CDR3 coding sequence is TGTGCCAGCAGTGAATGGGCGGGAGGGTGGGATACGCAGTATTTT.

This rearrangement joins TRBV2 to TRBJ2-7; D may be TRBD1 (5 bases). The CDR3 extends over 13 amino acids. Trimming took off 0 bases at V and 4 bases at J, with 7 bases between the two ends. Germline V gene lookup returns CDR1 SNHLY and CDR2 FYNNEI. The CDR3 DNA follows: TGTGCCAGCAGTGAAGCAGGGGTTTACGAGCAGTACTTC. It encodes CASSEAGVYEQYF.

The gene calls are TRBV5-1 and TRBJ1-2; a weak D match, TRBD1 (5 bases). V was shortened by 0 bases and J by 5 bases, with 8 bases between the two germline ends. This CDR3 has 13 residues. The germline gives CDR1 SGHRS, CDR2 YFSETQ. Written as DNA, the CDR3 is TGCGCCAGCAGCTTGGACAGGAATTATGGCTACACCTTC. This sequence encodes CASSLDRNYGYTF.

The genes are TRBV7-2 and TRBJ1-3; possibly TRBD1 for D (6 bases). This CDR3 is built from 16 residues. Germline V gene data show CDR1 as SGHTA and CDR2 as FQGNSA. V gave up 1 base and J gave up 2 bases, with 12 bases separating them. The chain's CDR3 is CASSLEGVAPGNTIYF. The DNA of the CDR3 is TGTGCCAGCAGCTTAGAGGGGGTTGCTCCTGGAAACACCATATATTTT.

The genes are TRBV11-3 and TRBJ2-7, with 8 bases matching TRBD2. CDR1 is SGHNT, CDR2 YENEEA, per germline. CDR3 length: 15 amino acids. The J segment lost 1 base and the V segment lost 2 bases, leaving 4 bases of the junction unmatched. The CDR3 loop reads CASSLTGGDSYEQYF. The CDR3 region has the DNA TGTGCCAGCAGCTTAACGGGGGGGGATTCCTACGAGCAGTACTTC.

This clone was observed once. V and J are TRBV14 and TRBJ2-1; no firm D call. Germline loops: CDR1 SGHDN, CDR2 FVKESK. The CDR3 length is 16 residues. The V end lost 1 base, the J end lost 6 bases, and 16 bases lay between the germline ends. CDR3 nucleotide sequence: TGTGCCAGCAGCCAAGGGAGTAGCCGGAGCCCCAATGAGCAGTTCTTC. Translating it yields CASSQGSSRSPNEQFF.

The chain combines TRBV4-2 with TRBJ2-7; 9 nucleotides agree with TRBD2. J lost 3 bases, V lost 4 bases, and 7 bases had no gene match. The germline CDR1 and CDR2 sequences are LGHNA and YNFKEQ. The CDR3 has 15 amino acids. This CDR3 is CASSRSIAGVYEQYF. CDR3 nucleotides: TGTGCCAGCAGCCGATCAATAGCGGGGGTCTACGAGCAGTACTTC.

The J gene is TRBJ2-3, the V gene TRBV19; the match to TRBD2 covers 11 bases. Per the germline V gene, CDR1 is LNHDA and CDR2 is SQIVND (reference sequence). The V gene end was trimmed by 3 bases and the J gene end by 3 bases; junction bases not matched to a gene: 2. The CDR3 has 15 residues. In nucleotides, the CDR3 is TGTGCCAGTAGTATCCCTAGCGGGAGGACAGATACGCAGTATTTT. Protein sequence: CASSIPSGRTDTQYF.

V usage is TRBV10-3 and J usage is TRBJ2-2; TRBD1 aligns across 7 bases. This CDR3 is 13 amino acids long. Germline CDR1 reads ENHRY; CDR2 reads SYGVKD. Germline trimming cut 6 bases from V and 4 bases from J; bases unmatched to any gene: 2. In DNA form, the CDR3 reads TGTGCCATCAGATCAGGGGGCACCGGGGAGCTGTTTTTT. This encodes CAIRSGGTGELFF.

The rearrangement uses TRBV6-4 and TRBJ2-3, with 9 bases identical to TRBD2. V shed 2 bases, J shed 7 bases, and the junction held 7 bases outside the gene matches. Germline-derived CDR1 and CDR2 are MRHNA and SNTAGT. This CDR3 comprises 15 residues. CDR3 bases: TGTGCCAGCAGTGACCGACTAGCGGAGATAAATACGCAGTATTTT. It translates to CASSDRLAEINTQYF.

The CDR3 DNA is TGTGCCAGCAGCTTAGTTTTAGCGGGGGACAATGAGCAGTTCTTC. The encoded protein is CASSLVLAGDNEQFF. The chain joins TRBV11-3 to TRBJ2-1; 9 nucleotides agree with TRBD2. J was trimmed by 5 bases and V by 1 base; bases with no gene match: 3. This CDR3 comprises 15 residues. Germline V lookup: CDR1 SGHNT, CDR2 YENEEA.

This clone showed up just a few times. The V gene is TRBV27, the J gene TRBJ2-7; 7 nucleotides match TRBD1. The CDR3 totals 16 residues. Unmatched junction bases numbered 12, after V lost 5 bases and J lost 2 bases. Germline CDR1 is MNHEY and CDR2 is SMNVEV (reference sequence). CDR3 nucleotides: TGTGCCAGCAGTGCAGACAGGGCGCCCGGGACCTACGAGCAGTACTTC. Translation: CASSADRAPGTYEQYF.

This clone was picked up one time. The chain joins TRBV11-2 to TRBJ2-1; 11 nucleotides align to TRBD2. Trimming cost V 1 base and J 7 bases; bases outside gene matches: 6. The germline V gene encodes CDR1 SGHAT and CDR2 FQNNGV. The CDR3 is made up of 16 amino acids. The CDR3 reads CASSLVSGRAWNEQFF. In nucleotides, the CDR3 is TGTGCCAGCAGCTTAGTTAGCGGGAGGGCCTGGAATGAGCAGTTCTTC.

The rearrangement links TRBV7-8 to TRBJ1-2; possible D gene TRBD1, 6 bases. This CDR3 has 14 amino acids. Germline CDR1 and CDR2: SGHVS and FQNEAQ. The V and J ends lost 3 bases and 3 bases respectively, with 11 bases between them. CDR3 DNA sequence: TGTGCCAGCAGCTTTGCAGGGGCCGACTATGGCTACACCTTC. Amino acids: CASSFAGADYGYTF.

The V call is TRBV10-2, the J call TRBJ1-2, with D possibly TRBD1 on 5 matching bases. With 5 bases removed from V and 2 bases from J, the gap between germline ends came to 15 bases. Germline loops: CDR1 WSHSY, CDR2 SAAADI. This CDR3 has 15 residues. CDR3 region: CASSLGGSWNYGYTF. The DNA of the CDR3 is TGCGCCAGCAGTTTGGGGGGATCCTGGAACTATGGCTACACCTTC.

Only a few counts were recorded for this clone. The chain recombines TRBV7-8 with TRBJ1-1; D call uncertain. Deletions cut 5 bases from V and 0 bases from J, with 10 bases between. CDR1 and CDR2 (germline): SGHVS, FQNEAQ. The CDR3 is 14 residues long. The CDR3 sequence: CASSRGGLNTEAFF. The CDR3 DNA reads TGTGCCAGCAGCAGAGGAGGACTGAACACTGAAGCTTTCTTT. Drawing the rest from reference TRBV7-8 and TRBJ1-1, the complete variable domain is GAGVSQSPRYKVAKRGQDVALRCDPISGHVSLFWYQQALGQGPEFLTYFQNEAQLDKSGLPSDRFFAERPEGSVSTLKIQRTQQEDSAVYLCASSRGGLNTEAFFGQGTRLTVV.

CDR3 sequence reads: CASKIGTGVLETQYF. DNA for the CDR3: TGTGCCAGCAAAATTGGGACAGGGGTTTTAGAGACCCAGTACTTC. The V call is TRBV27, the J call TRBJ2-5; 10 bases are a match to TRBD1. The CDR3 extends over 15 amino acids. The germline V gene encodes CDR1 MNHEY and CDR2 SMNVEV (reference sequence). J lost 4 bases, V lost 7 bases, and 9 bases had no gene match.

The chain uses TRBV7-2 and TRBJ2-3; D is ambiguous. Germline CDR1 reads SGHTA; CDR2 reads FQGNSA. The ends were cut back, 3 bases at V and 0 bases at J, with 13 bases in the middle. The CDR3 is 16 residues long. CDR3 amino acids: CASSFYPGPSTDTQYF. CDR3 coding DNA: TGTGCCAGCAGCTTTTATCCGGGTCCTAGCACAGATACGCAGTATTTT.

The chain links TRBV30 to TRBJ2-5; 8 nucleotides match TRBD1. The V gene's germline CDR1 is GTSNPN and CDR2 SVGIG (reference sequence). V was pared by 2 bases and J by 4 bases, with 6 bases of the junction left unmatched. The CDR3 totals 14 residues. CDR3 DNA: TGTGCCTGGAGTCGCGGACAGGGAGGAGAGACCCAGTACTTC. It is translated as CAWSRGQGGETQYF.

This chain connects TRBV2 to TRBJ2-2; a possible D gene is TRBD2 (6 bases). Germline values: CDR1 SNHLY, CDR2 FYNNEI. This CDR3 has 15 amino acids. Deletions cut 2 bases from V and 5 bases from J, with 12 bases between. The CDR3 reads CASSERESRTGELFF. In DNA, the CDR3 is TGTGCCAGCAGTGAACGGGAGTCTAGGACCGGGGAGCTGTTTTTT.